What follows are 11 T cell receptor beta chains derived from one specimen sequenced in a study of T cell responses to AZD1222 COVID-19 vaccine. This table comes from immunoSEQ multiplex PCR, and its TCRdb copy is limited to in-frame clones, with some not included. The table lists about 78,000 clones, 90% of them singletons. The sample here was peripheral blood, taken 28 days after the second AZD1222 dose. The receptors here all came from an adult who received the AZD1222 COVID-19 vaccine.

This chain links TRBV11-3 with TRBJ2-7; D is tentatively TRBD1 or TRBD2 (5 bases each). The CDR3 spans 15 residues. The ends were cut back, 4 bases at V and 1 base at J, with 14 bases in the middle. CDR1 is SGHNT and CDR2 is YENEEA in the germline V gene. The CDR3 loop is CASSSQPGPSYEQYF. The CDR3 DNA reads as TGTGCCAGCAGCTCCCAGCCGGGACCTTCCTACGAGCAGTACTTC.

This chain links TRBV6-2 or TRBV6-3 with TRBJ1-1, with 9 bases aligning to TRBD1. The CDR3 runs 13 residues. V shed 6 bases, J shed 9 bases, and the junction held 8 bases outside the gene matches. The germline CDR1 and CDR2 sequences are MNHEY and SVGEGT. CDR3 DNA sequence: TGTGCCAGCAGCACAGGGGGCCGTACTAAAGCTTTCTTT. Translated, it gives CASSTGGRTKAFF.

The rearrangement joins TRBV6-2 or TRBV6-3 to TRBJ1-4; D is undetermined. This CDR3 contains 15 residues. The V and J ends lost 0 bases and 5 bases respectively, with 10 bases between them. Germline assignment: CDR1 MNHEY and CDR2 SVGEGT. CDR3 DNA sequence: TGTGCCAGCAGTTACTCTGGACGGGCGAATGAAAAACTGTTTTTT. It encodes CASSYSGRANEKLFF.

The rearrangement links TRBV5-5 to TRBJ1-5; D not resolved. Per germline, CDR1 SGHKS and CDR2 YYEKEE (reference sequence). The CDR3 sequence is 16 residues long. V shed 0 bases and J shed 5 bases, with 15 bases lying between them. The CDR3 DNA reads TGTGCCAGCAGCTTGGAGGTCAGCCAAACCTATCAGCCCCAGCATTTT. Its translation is CASSLEVSQTYQPQHF.

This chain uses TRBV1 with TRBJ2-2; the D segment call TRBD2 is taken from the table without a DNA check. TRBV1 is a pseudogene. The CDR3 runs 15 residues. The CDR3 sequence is CTSSLGTSGTGELFF. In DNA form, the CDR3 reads TGCACCAGCAGCCTGGGGACTAGCGGAACCGGGGAGCTGTTTTTT.

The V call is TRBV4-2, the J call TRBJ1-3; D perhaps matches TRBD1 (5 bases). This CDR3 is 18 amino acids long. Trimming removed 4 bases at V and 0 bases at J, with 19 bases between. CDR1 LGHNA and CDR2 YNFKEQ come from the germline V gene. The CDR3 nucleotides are TGTGCCAGCAGCCCCCACTCCAGGGTATCCCCCTCTGGAAACACCATATATTTT. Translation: CASSPHSRVSPSGNTIYF.

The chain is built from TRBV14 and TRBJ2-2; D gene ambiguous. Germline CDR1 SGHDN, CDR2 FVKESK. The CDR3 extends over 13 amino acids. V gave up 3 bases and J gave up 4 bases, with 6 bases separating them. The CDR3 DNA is TGTGCCAGCAGCCACCTCTCCACCGGGGAGCTGTTTTTT. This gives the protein CASSHLSTGELFF.

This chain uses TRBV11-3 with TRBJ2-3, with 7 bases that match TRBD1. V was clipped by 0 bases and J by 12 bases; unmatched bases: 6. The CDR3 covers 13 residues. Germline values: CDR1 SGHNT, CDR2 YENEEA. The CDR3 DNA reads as TGTGCCAGCAGCTTAGATCTCGGACAGGTTCAGTATTTT. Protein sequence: CASSLDLGQVQYF. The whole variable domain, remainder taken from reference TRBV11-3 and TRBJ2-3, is EAGVVQSPRYKIIEKKQPVAFWCNPISGHNTLYWYLQNLGQGPELLIRYENEEAVDDSQLPKDRFSAERLKGVDSTLKIQPAELGDSAVYLCASSLDLGQVQYFGPGTRLTVL.

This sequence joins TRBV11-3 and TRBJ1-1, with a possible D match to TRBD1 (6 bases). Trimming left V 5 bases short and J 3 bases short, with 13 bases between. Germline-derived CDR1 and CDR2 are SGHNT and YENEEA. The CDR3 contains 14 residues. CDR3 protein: CASSDQGIYTEAFF. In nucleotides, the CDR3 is TGTGCCAGCAGCGATCAGGGGATATACACTGAAGCTTTCTTT.

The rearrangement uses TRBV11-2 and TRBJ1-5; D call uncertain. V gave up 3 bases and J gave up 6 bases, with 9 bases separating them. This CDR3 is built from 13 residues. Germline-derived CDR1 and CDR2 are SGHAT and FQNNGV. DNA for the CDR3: TGTGCCAGCAGCTTCCGGGAATCTCAGCCCCAGCATTTT. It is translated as CASSFRESQPQHF.

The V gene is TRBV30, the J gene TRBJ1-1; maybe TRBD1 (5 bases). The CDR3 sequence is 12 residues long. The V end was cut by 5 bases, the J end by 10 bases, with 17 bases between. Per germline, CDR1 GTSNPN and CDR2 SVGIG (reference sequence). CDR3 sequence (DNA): TGTGCCTGGGCCCGGGGGGGAAGTGGAGCTTTCTTT. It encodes CAWARGGSGAFF.